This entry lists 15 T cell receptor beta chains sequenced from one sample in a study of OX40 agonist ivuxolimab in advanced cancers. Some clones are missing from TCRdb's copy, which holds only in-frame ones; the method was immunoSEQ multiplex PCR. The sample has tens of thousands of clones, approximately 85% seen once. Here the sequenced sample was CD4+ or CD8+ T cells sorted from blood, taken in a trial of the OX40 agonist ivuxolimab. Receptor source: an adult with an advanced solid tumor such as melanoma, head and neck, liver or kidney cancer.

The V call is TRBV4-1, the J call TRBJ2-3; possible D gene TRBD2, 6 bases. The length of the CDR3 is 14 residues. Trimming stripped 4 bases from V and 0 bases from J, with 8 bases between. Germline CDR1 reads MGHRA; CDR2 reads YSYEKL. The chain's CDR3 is CASSLLASTDTQYF. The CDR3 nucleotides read TGCGCCAGCAGCCTCCTAGCGAGCACAGATACGCAGTATTTT.

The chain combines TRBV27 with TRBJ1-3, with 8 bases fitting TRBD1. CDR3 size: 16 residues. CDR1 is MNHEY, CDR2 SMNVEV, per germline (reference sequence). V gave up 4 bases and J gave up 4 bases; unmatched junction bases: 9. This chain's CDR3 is CASSSAGTGPGNTIYF. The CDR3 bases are TGTGCCAGCAGTTCAGCCGGGACAGGACCGGGAAACACCATATATTTT.

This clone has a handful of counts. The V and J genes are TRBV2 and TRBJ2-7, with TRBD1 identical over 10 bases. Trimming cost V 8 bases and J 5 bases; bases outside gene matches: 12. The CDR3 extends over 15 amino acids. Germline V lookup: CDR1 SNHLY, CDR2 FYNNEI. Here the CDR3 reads CASYLPGQGTHEQYF. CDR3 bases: TGTGCCAGCTATCTTCCGGGACAGGGGACCCACGAGCAGTACTTC.

The CDR3 sequence is CASSLSPGQPQHF. The CDR3, as DNA: TGTGCCAGCAGCTTAAGTCCGGGACAGCCCCAGCATTTT. The genes are TRBV7-7 and TRBJ1-5; D gene uncertain. CDR3 length: 13 residues. V lost 2 bases and J 7 bases, leaving 9 bases between the germline ends. The germline gives CDR1 SSHAT, CDR2 FNYEAQ (reference sequence).

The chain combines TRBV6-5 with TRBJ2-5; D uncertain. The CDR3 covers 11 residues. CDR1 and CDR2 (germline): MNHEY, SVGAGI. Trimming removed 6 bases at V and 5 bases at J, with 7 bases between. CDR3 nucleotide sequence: TGTGCCAGCAGGGGTTGGGAGACCCAGTACTTC. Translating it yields CASRGWETQYF.

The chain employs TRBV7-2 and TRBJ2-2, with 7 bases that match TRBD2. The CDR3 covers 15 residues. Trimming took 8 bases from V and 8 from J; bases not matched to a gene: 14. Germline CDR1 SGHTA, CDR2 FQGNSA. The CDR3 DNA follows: TGTGCCAGCGAGATAGCGGGCGCCTCGGGGGGGGAGCTGTTTTTT. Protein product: CASEIAGASGGELFF.

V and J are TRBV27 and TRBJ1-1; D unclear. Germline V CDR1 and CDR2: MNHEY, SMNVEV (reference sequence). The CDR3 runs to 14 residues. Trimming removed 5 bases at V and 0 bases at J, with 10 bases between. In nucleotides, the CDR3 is TGTGCCAGCAGTCTCGTGGGCTTGAACACTGAAGCTTTCTTT. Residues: CASSLVGLNTEAFF.

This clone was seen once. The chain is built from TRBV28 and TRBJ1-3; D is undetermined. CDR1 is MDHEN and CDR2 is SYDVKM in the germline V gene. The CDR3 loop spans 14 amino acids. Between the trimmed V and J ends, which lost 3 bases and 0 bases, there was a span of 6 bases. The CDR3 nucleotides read TGTGCCAGCAGTTTTACAGCCTCTGGAAACACCATATATTTT. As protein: CASSFTASGNTIYF.

The CDR3 DNA reads TGTGCCAGCAGCGTAACTAGCGGAAGATACCAAGAGACCCAGTACTTC. Amino acid sequence: CASSVTSGRYQETQYF. The genes are TRBV9 and TRBJ2-5; 8 nucleotides match TRBD2. V was clipped by 1 base and J by 0 bases; unmatched bases: 5. The CDR3 loop spans 16 amino acids. Germline values: CDR1 SGDLS, CDR2 YYNGEE.

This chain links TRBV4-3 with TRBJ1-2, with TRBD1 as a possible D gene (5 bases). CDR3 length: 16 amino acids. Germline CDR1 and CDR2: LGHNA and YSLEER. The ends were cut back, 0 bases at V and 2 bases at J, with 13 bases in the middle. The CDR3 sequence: CASSQDLGGTNYGYTF. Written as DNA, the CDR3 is TGCGCCAGCAGCCAAGATCTGGGGGGAACCAACTATGGCTACACCTTC.

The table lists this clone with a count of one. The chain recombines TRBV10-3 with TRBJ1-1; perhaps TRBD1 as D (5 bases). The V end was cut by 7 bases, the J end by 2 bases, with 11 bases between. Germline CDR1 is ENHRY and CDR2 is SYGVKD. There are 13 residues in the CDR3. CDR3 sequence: CAITATGNTEAFF. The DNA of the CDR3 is TGTGCCATCACCGCCACAGGTAACACTGAAGCTTTCTTT.

The CDR3 sequence: CASSPTGTGGFETQYF. The CDR3 region has the DNA TGTGCCAGCAGCCCCACCGGGACAGGGGGTTTTGAGACCCAGTACTTC. The V and J genes are TRBV9 and TRBJ2-5, with 11 bases aligning to TRBD1. Germline V gene data show CDR1 as SGDLS and CDR2 as YYNGEE. The junction had 10 bases not matched to a gene; V was cut back by 4 bases and J by 5 bases. The CDR3 runs 16 residues.

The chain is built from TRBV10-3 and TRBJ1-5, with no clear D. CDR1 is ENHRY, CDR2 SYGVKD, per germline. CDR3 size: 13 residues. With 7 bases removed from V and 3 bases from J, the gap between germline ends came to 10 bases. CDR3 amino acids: CAITPGPNQPQHF. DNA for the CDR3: TGTGCCATCACTCCTGGCCCCAATCAGCCCCAGCATTTT.

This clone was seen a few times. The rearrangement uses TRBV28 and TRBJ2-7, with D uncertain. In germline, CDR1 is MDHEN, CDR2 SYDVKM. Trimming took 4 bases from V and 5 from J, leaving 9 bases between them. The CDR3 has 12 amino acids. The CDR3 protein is CASSSIWNEQYF. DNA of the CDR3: TGTGCCAGCAGTTCAATTTGGAACGAGCAGTACTTC.

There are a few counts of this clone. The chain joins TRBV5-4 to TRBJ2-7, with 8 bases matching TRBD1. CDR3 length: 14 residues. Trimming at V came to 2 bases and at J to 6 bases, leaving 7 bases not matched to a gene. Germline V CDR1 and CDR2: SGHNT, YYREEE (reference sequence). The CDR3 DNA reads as TGTGCCAGCAGCTTAACAGGGGGTCGGCTCGAGCAGTACTTC. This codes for CASSLTGGRLEQYF.